This T cell receptor (beta chain) was captured in a study of blood T cell repertoires in COVID-19. On the study more broadly: Whether acute or convalescent, the COVID-19 samples came from the United States, Italy and Spain. Nucleic acid was either cDNA or gDNA, and it came from T cells, B-cell-depleted T cells, or PBMCs.

The table came from immunoSEQ multiplex PCR; TCRdb's copy has only in-frame clones and leaves some out. The data show about 150,000 clones, about 90% seen once. V gave up 6 bases and J gave up 6 bases; unmatched junction bases: 10. CDR3 size: 15 residues. The germline V gene encodes CDR1 MNHEY and CDR2 SMNVEV (reference sequence). The clonotype originates from a man aged 50 or older with acute or convalescent COVID-19. This sequence joins TRBV27 and TRBJ2-1; 8 bases map to TRBD2. Material: peripheral blood. This CDR3 reads CASSPGLVQFNEQFF. In nucleotides, the CDR3 is TGTGCCAGCAGCCCGGGACTAGTCCAATTCAATGAGCAGTTCTTC.